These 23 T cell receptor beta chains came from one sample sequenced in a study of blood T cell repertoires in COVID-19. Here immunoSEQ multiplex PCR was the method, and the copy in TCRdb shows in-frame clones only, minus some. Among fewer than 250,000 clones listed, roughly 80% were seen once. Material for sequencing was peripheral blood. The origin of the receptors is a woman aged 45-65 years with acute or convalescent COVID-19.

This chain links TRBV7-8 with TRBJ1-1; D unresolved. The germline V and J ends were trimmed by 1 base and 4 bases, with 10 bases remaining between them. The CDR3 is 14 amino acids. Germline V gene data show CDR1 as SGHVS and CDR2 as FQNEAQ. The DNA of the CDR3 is TGTGCCAGCAGCTTAGGACTTGTTCGCACTGAAGCTTTCTTT. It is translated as CASSLGLVRTEAFF.

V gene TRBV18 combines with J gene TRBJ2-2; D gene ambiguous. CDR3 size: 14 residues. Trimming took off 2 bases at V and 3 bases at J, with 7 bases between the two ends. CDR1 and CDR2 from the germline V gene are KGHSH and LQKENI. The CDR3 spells CASSPNSYTGELFF. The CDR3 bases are TGTGCCAGCTCACCAAACAGCTACACCGGGGAGCTGTTTTTT.

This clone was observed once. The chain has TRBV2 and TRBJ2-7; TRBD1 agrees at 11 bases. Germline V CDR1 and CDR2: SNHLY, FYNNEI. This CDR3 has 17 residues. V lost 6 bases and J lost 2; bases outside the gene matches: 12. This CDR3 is CASRDRGPIYSAYEQYF. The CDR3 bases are TGTGCCAGCAGGGACAGGGGGCCAATATACTCAGCCTACGAGCAGTACTTC.

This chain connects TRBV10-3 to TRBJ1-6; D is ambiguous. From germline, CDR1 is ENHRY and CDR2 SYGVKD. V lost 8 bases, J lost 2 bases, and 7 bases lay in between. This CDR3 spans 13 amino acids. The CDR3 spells CAIVSPYNSPLHF. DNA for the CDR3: TGTGCCATCGTCAGTCCCTATAATTCACCCCTCCACTTT.

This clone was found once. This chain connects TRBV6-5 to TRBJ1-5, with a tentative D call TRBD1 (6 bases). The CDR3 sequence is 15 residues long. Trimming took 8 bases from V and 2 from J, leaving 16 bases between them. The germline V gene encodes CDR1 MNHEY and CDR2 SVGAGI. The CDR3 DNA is TGTGCCAGCTCCAGAGGGGGTGGCGGCAATCAGCCCCAGCATTTT. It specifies CASSRGGGGNQPQHF.

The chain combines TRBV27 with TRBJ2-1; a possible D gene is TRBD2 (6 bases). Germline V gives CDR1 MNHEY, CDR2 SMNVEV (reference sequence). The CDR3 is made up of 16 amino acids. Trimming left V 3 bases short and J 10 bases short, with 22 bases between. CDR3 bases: TGTGCCAGCAGTTTGGAGGGGAAAAGCAGTATTCTCGAGCAGTTCTTC. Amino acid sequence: CASSLEGKSSILEQFF.

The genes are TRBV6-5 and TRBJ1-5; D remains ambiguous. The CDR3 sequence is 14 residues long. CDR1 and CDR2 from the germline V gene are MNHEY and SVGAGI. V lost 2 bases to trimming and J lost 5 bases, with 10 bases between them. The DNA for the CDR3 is TGTGCCAGCAGTTACGGGCCGAACGATCAGCCCCAGCATTTT. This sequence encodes CASSYGPNDQPQHF.

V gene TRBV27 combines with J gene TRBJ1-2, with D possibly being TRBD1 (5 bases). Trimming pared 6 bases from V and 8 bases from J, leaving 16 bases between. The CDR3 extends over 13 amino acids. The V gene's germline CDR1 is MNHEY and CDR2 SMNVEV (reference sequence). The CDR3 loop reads CASRPREGKGYTF. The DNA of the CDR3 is TGTGCCAGCAGGCCCCGGGAGGGGAAAGGCTACACCTTC.

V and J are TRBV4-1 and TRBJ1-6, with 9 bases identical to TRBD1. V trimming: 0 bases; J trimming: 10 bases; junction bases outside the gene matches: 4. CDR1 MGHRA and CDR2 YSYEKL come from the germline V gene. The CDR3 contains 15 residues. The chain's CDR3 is CASSQETGGYSPLHF. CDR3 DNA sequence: TGCGCCAGCAGCCAAGAGACAGGGGGGTACTCACCCCTCCACTTT.

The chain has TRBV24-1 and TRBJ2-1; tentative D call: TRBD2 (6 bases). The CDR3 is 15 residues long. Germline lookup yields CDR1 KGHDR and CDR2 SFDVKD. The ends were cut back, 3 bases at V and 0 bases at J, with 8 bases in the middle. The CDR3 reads CATSDGGSSYNEQFF. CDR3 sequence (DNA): TGTGCCACCAGTGATGGGGGGAGCTCCTACAATGAGCAGTTCTTC.

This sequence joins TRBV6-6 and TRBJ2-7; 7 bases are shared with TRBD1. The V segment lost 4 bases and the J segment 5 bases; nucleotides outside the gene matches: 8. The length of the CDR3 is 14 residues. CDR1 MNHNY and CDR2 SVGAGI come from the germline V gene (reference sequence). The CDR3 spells CASSSPTGLDEQYF. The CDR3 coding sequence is TGTGCCAGCAGTTCCCCGACAGGGTTAGACGAGCAGTACTTC.

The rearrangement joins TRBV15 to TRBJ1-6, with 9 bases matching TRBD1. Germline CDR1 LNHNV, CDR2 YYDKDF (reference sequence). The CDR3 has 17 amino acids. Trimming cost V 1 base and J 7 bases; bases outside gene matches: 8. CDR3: CATSRVYPGQGNSPLHF. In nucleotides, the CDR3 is TGTGCCACCAGCAGAGTATATCCGGGACAGGGAAATTCACCCCTCCACTTT.

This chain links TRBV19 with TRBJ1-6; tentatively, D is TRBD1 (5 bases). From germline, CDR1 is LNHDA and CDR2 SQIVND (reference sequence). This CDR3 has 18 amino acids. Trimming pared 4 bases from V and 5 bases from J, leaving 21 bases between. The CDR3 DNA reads TGTGCCAGTAGTACCTCCCGGGACTGGCGGGTCGATAATTCACCCCTCCACTTT. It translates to CASSTSRDWRVDNSPLHF.

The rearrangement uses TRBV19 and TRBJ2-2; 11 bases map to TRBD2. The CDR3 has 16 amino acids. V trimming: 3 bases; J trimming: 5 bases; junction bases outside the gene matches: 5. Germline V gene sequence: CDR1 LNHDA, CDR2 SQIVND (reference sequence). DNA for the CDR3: TGTGCCAGTAGTATGGAGATAGCGGGAGGGACCGGGGAGCTGTTTTTT. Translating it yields CASSMEIAGGTGELFF.

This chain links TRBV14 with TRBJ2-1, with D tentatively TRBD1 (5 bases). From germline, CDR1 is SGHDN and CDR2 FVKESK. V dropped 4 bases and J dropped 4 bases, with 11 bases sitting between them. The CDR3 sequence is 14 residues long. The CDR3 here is CASSLRQQYNEQFF. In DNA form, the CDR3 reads TGTGCCAGCAGCCTTCGACAGCAATACAATGAGCAGTTCTTC.

CDR3 coding DNA: TGTGCCAGCAGTTTAGCTCCCACTGCGAACTATGGCTACACCTTC. It encodes CASSLAPTANYGYTF. J is TRBJ1-2 and V is TRBV28; D gene ambiguous. The CDR3 sequence is 15 residues long. The ends were cut back, 2 bases at V and 2 bases at J, with 12 bases in the middle. Looked up from germline, CDR1 is MDHEN and CDR2 is SYDVKM.

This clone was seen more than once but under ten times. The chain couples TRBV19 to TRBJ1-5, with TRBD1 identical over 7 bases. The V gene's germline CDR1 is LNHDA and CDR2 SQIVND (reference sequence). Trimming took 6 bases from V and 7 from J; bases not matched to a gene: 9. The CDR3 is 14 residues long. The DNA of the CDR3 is TGTGCCAGTAGGGTCCCAGGGGGGCGGCAGCCCCAGCATTTT. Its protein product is CASRVPGGRQPQHF.

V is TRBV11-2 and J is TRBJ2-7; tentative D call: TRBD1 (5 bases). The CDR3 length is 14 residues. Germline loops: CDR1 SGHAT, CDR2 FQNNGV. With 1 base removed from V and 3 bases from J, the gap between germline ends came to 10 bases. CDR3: CASSLGMTDYEQYF. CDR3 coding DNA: TGTGCCAGCAGCTTAGGTATGACAGACTACGAGCAGTACTTC.

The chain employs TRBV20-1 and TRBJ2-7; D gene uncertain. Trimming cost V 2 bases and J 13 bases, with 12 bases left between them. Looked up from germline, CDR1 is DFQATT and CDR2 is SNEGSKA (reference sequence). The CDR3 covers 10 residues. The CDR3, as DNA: TGCAGTGCTAGACTCCAGACTGCCTACTTC. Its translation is CSARLQTAYF.

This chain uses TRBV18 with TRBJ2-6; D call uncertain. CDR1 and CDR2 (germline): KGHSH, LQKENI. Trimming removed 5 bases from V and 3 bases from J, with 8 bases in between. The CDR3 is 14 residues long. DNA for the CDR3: TGTGCCAGCTCAACACAGCATGGGGCCAACGTCCTGACTTTC. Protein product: CASSTQHGANVLTF.

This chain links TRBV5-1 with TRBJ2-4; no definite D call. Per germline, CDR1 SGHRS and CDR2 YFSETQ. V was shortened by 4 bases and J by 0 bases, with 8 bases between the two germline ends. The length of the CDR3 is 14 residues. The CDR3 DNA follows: TGCGCCAGCAGCGAGAGTCTAGCCAAAAACATTCAGTACTTC. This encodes CASSESLAKNIQYF.

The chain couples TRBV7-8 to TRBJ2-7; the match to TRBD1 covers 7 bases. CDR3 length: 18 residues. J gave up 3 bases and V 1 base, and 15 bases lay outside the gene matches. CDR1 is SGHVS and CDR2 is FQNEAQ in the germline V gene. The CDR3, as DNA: TGTGCCAGCAGCTTAGTTTTTTTGGTAGGGGGCCCCCACTACGAGCAGTACTTC. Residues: CASSLVFLVGGPHYEQYF.

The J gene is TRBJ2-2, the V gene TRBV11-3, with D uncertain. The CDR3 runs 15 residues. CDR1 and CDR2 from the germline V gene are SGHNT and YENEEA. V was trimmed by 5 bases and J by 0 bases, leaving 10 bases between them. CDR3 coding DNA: TGTGCCAGCAGCCCTGATGCAGCGAACACCGGGGAGCTGTTTTTT. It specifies CASSPDAANTGELFF.